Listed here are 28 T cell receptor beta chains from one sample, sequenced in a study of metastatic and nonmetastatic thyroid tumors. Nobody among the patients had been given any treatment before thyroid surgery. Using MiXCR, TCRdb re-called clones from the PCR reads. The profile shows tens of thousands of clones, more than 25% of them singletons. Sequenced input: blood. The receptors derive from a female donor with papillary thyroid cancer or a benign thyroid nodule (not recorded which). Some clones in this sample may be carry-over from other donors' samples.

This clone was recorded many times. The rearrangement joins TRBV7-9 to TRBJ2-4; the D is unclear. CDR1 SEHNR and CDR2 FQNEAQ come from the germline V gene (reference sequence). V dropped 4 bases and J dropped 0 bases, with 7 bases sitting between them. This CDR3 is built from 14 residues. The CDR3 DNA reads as TGTGCCAGCAGCTCAACAGAAGCCAAAAACATTCAGTACTTC. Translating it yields CASSSTEAKNIQYF.

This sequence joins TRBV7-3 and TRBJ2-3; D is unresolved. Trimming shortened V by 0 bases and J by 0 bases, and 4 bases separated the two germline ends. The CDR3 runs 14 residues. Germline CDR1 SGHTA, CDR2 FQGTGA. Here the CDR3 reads CASSLTGSTDTQYF. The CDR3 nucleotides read TGTGCCAGCAGCTTAACGGGAAGCACAGATACGCAGTATTTT.

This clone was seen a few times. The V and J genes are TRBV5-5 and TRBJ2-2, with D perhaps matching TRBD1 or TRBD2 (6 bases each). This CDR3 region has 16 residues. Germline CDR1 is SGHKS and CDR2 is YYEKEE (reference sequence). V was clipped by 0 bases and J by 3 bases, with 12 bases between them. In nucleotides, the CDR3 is TGTGCCAGCAGCTTGGCCGGGGGCCTGTACACCGGGGAGCTGTTTTTT. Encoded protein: CASSLAGGLYTGELFF.

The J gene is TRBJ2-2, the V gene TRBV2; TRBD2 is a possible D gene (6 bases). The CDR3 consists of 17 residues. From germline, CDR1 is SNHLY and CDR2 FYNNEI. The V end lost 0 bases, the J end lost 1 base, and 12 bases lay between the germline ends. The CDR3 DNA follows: TGTGCCAGCAGTGAAGCGGAGGGACTGGGGAACACCGGGGAGCTGTTTTTT. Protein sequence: CASSEAEGLGNTGELFF.

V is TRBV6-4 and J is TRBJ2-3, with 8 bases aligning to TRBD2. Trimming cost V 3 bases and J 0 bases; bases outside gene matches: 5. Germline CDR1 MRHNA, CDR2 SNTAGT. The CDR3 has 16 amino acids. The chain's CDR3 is CASSDLASGSTDTQYF. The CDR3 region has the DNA TGTGCCAGCAGTGATCTCGCTAGCGGGAGCACAGATACGCAGTATTTT.

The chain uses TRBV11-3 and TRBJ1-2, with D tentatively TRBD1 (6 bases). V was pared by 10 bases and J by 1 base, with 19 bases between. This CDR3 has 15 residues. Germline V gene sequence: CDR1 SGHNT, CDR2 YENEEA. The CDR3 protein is CAKADRDKNNYGYTF. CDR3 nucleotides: TGTGCCAAAGCCGATCGGGACAAGAATAACTATGGCTACACCTTC.

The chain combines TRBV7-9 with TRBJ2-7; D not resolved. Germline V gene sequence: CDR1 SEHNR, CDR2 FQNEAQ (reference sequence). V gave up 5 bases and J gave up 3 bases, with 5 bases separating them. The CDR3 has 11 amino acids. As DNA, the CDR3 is TGTGCCAGCAGCCACGACTACGAGCAGTACTTC. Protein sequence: CASSHDYEQYF.

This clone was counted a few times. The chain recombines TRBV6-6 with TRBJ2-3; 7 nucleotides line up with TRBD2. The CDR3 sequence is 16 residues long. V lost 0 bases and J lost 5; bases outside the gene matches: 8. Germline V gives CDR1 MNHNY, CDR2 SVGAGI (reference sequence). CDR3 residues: CASSYSSAGPGDTQYF. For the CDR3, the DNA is TGTGCCAGCAGTTACTCCTCAGCGGGGCCGGGAGATACGCAGTATTTT.

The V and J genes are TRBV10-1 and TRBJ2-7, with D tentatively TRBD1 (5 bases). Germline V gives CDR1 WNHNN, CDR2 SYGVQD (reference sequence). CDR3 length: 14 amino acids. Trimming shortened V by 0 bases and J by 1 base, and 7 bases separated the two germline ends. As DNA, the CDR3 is TGCGCCAGCAGTGAGTCATACAGGTCCTACGAGCAGTACTTC. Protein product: CASSESYRSYEQYF.

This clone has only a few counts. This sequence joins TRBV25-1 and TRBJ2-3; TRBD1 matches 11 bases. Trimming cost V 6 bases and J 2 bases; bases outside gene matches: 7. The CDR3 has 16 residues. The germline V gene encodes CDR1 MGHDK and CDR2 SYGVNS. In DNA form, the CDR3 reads TGTGCCAGCAGCCCCGGGACAGGGGGGGACACAGATACGCAGTATTTT. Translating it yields CASSPGTGGDTDTQYF.

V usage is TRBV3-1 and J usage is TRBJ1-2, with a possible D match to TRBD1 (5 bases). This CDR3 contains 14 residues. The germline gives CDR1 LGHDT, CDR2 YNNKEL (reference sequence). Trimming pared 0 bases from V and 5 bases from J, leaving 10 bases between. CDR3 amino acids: CASSQDMGGYGYTF. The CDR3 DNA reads TGTGCCAGCAGCCAAGATATGGGGGGGTATGGCTACACCTTC. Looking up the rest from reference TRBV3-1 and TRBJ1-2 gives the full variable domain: DTAVSQTPKYLVTQMGNDKSIKCEQNLGHDTMYWYKQDSKKFLKIMFSYNNKELIINETVPNRFSPKSPDKAHLNLHINSLELGDSAVYFCASSQDMGGYGYTFGSGTRLTVV.

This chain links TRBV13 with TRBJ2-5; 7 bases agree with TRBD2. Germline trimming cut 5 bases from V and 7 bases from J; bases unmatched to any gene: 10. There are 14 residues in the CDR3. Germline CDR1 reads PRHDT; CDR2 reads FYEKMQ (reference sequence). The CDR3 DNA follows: TGTGCCAGCAGCGCAGGGAGCGGGGTCGGGACCCAGTACTTC. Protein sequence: CASSAGSGVGTQYF.

DNA of the CDR3: TGTGCCAGCAGTAAAACTAGCGGGAGCCGGGAGCAGTACTTC. It translates to CASSKTSGSREQYF. This rearrangement joins TRBV6-4 to TRBJ2-7; 11 bases match TRBD2. V lost 5 bases to trimming and J lost 7 bases; unmatched junction nucleotides: 7. CDR1 and CDR2 (germline): MRHNA, SNTAGT. The CDR3 sequence is 14 residues long.

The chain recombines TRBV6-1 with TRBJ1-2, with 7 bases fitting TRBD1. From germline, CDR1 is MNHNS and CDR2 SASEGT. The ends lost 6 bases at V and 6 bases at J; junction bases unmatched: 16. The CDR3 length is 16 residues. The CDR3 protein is CASRKTGQLVTNGYTF. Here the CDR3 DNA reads TGTGCCAGCAGAAAGACGGGACAGCTGGTAACTAATGGCTACACCTTC.

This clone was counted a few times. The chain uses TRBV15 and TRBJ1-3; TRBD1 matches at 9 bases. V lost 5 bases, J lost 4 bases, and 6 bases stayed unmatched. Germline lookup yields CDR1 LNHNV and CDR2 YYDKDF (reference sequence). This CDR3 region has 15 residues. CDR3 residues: CATSLDRGTGNTIYF. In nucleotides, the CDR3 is TGTGCCACCAGCTTAGACAGGGGGACCGGAAACACCATATATTTT.

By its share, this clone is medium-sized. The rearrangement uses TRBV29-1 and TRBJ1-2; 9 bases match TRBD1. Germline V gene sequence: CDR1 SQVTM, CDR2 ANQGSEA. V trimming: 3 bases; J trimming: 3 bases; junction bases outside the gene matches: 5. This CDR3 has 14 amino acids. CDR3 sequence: CSVDPGQGDYGYTF. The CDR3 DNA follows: TGCAGCGTTGATCCGGGACAGGGTGACTATGGCTACACCTTC.

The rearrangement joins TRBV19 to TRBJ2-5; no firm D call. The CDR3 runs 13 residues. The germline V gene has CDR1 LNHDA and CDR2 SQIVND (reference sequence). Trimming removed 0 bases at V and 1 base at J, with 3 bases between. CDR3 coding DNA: TGTGCCAGTAGTATAGATCTCCAAGAGACCCAGTACTTC. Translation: CASSIDLQETQYF.

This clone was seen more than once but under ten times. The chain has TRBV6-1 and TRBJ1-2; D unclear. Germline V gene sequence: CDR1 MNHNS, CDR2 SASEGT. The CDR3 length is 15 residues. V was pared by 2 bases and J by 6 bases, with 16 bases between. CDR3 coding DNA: TGTGCCAGCAGTGAATGGGGAAGCCTAGCTGATGGCTACACCTTC. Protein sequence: CASSEWGSLADGYTF.

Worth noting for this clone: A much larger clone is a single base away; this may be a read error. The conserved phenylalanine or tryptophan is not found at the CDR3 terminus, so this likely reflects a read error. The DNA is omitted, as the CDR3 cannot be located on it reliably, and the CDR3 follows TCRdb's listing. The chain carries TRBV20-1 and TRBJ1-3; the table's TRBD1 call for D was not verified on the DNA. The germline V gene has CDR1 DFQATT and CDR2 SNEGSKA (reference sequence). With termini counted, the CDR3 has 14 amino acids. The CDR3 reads CSARAGGSGNTIHV.

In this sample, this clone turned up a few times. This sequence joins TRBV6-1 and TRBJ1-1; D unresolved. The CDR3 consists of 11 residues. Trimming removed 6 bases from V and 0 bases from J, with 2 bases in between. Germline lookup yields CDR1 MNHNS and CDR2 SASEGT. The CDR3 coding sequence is TGTGCCAGCAGGATGAACACTGAAGCTTTCTTT. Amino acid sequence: CASRMNTEAFF.

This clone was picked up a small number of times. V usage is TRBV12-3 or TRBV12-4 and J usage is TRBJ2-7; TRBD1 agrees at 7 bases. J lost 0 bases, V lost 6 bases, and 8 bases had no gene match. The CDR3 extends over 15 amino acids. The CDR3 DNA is TGTGCCAGCAGCACTAACCGACAGGGCTCCTACGAGCAGTACTTC. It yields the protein CASSTNRQGSYEQYF.

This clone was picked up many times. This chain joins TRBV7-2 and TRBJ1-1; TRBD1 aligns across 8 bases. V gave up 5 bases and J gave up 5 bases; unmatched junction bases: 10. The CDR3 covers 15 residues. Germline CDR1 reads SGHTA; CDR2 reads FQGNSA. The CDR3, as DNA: TGTGCCAGCAGCGGGTCAGGGGGCGCAAGGACTGAAGCTTTCTTT. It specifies CASSGSGGARTEAFF.

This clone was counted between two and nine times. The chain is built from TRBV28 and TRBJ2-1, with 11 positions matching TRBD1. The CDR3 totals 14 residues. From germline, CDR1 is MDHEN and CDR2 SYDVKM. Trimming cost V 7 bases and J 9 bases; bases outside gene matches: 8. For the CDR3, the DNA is TGTGCCAGCACCGAGGACAGGGGGCGGTTTGAGCAGTTCTTC. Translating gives CASTEDRGRFEQFF.

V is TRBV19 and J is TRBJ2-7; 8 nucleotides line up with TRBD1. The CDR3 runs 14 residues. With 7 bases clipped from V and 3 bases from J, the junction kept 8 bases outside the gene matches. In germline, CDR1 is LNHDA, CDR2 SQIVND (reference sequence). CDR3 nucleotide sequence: TGTGCCAGTAAGAAGGACAGGGTAAACTACGAGCAGTACTTC. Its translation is CASKKDRVNYEQYF.

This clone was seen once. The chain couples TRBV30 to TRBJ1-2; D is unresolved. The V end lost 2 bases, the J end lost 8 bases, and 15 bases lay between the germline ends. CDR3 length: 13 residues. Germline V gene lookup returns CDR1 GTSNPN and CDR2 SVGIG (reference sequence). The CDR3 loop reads CAWSPYGSEGYTF. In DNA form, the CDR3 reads TGTGCCTGGAGTCCGTATGGGTCGGAAGGCTACACCTTC.

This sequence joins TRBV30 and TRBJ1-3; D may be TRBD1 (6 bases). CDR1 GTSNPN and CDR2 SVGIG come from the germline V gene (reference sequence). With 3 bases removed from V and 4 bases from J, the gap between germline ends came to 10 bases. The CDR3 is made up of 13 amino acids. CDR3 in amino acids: CAWSTGWGNTIYF. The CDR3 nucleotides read TGTGCCTGGAGCACAGGGTGGGGAAACACCATATATTTT.

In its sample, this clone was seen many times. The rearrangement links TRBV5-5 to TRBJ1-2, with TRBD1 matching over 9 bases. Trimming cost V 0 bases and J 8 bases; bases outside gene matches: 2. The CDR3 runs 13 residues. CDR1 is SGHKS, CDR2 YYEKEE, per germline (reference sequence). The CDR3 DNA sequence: TGTGCCAGCAGCTTGGGGACAGGGGTAGGCTACACCTTC. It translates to CASSLGTGVGYTF.

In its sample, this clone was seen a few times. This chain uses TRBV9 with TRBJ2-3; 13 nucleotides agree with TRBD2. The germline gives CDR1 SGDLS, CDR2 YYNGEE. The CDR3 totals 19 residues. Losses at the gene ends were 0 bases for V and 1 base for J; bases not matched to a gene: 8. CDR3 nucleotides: TGTGCCAGCAGCGTAGGAATAACTAGCGGGAGGGCGGGCACAGATACGCAGTATTTT. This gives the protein CASSVGITSGRAGTDTQYF.